Presented here are 25 T cell receptor beta chains from one specimen sequenced in a study of pediatric ulcerative colitis. Rectal tissue came from one to two pinch biopsies taken at colonoscopy. Data came from immunoSEQ multiplex PCR; TCRdb stores just in-frame clones and leaves some out. The sample has 30,000 to 40,000 clones, about 81% seen once. Material for sequencing was gut tissue. These receptors originate from a boy younger than 18 with mild ulcerative colitis.

The rearrangement links TRBV25-1 to TRBJ2-3; the D is unclear. Germline lookup yields CDR1 MGHDK and CDR2 SYGVNS. The CDR3 contains 12 residues. V was shortened by 5 bases and J by 6 bases, with 9 bases between the two germline ends. CDR3 in DNA: TGTGCCAGCAGTCCTGCTAGGGATACGCAGTATTTT. It is translated as CASSPARDTQYF.

This clone was picked up a small number of times. The chain has TRBV12-2 and TRBJ1-5. TRBV12-2 is marked as a pseudogene. CDR3 length: 14 amino acids. In nucleotides, the CDR3 is TGTGCAAGTCGCCGACCGACGAGCGATCAGCCCCAGCATTTT. It encodes CASRRPTSDQPQHF.

This clone showed up just once. The CDR3 protein is CASSYYVGTNYGYTF. DNA for the CDR3: TGTGCCAGCAGTTACTACGTCGGGACTAACTATGGCTACACCTTC. This chain connects TRBV6-5 to TRBJ1-2; D is ambiguous. The ends were cut back, 1 base at V and 0 bases at J, with 9 bases in the middle. The CDR3 runs to 15 residues. Germline CDR1 MNHEY, CDR2 SVGAGI.

The chain employs TRBV6-1 and TRBJ2-7; D not certain. Germline CDR1 MNHNS, CDR2 SASEGT. The CDR3 loop spans 15 amino acids. Trimming took 1 base from V and 3 from J, leaving 13 bases between them. The CDR3 sequence is CASSEGRRIGYEQYF. The CDR3, as DNA: TGTGCCAGCAGTGAAGGACGGCGTATAGGCTACGAGCAGTACTTC.

The chain employs TRBV6-1 and TRBJ2-7, with D perhaps matching TRBD1 (5 bases). The V and J ends lost 4 bases and 4 bases respectively, with 11 bases between them. The CDR3 is 13 residues long. CDR1 and CDR2 (germline): MNHNS, SASEGT. The DNA for the CDR3 is TGTGCCAGCAGTGTCAACAGGCTATACGAGCAGTACTTC. This gives the protein CASSVNRLYEQYF.

The rearrangement uses TRBV5-4 and TRBJ1-1; maybe TRBD1 (5 bases). V lost 3 bases and J lost 8, with 17 bases in between. CDR1 is SGHNT and CDR2 is YYREEE in the germline V gene (reference sequence). There are 14 residues in the CDR3. CDR3 sequence (DNA): TGTGCCAGCAGCTCTGGGACGGACGGCGTAGAAGCTTTCTTT. This sequence encodes CASSSGTDGVEAFF. The full variable domain, completed using reference TRBV5-4 and TRBJ1-1, is ETGVTQSPTHLIKTRGQQVTLRCSSQSGHNTVSWYQQALGQGPQFIFQYYREEENGRGNFPPRFSGLQFPNYSSELNVNALELDDSALYLCASSSGTDGVEAFFGQGTRLTVV.

The V gene is TRBV6-6, the J gene TRBJ2-1; tentatively, D is TRBD1 (5 bases). CDR1 is MNHNY and CDR2 is SVGAGI in the germline V gene (reference sequence). The CDR3 is 14 residues long. The V and J ends lost 0 bases and 4 bases respectively, with 7 bases between them. The CDR3 here is CASSYSQVYNEQFF. DNA of the CDR3: TGTGCCAGCAGTTACTCACAGGTTTACAATGAGCAGTTCTTC.

This chain links TRBV10-3 with TRBJ1-4; D might be TRBD1 (6 bases). The germline V and J ends were trimmed by 4 bases and 5 bases, with 11 bases remaining between them. The CDR3 sequence is 14 residues long. The germline gives CDR1 ENHRY, CDR2 SYGVKD. This chain's CDR3 is CAISGGGQNEKLFF. The CDR3 coding sequence is TGTGCCATCAGTGGAGGCGGACAGAATGAAAAACTGTTTTTT.

The count of this clone is one. V and J are TRBV11-2 and TRBJ1-2; D is possibly TRBD1 (6 bases). There are 13 residues in the CDR3. Trimming cost V 2 bases and J 5 bases, with 9 bases left between them. Germline CDR1 and CDR2: SGHAT and FQNNGV. CDR3 sequence (DNA): TGTGCCAGCAGCTTAAGAGGGGGGTATGGCTACACCTTC. This translates into CASSLRGGYGYTF.

Only one count was recorded for this clone. The chain is built from TRBV6-5 and TRBJ1-1; 7 bases are a match to TRBD1. In germline, CDR1 is MNHEY, CDR2 SVGAGI. The CDR3 covers 15 residues. The V segment lost 2 bases and the J segment 1 base; nucleotides outside the gene matches: 4. The CDR3 loop is CASSYMTGTNTEAFF. Written as DNA, the CDR3 is TGTGCCAGCAGTTACATGACAGGGACGAACACTGAAGCTTTCTTT.

This clone has only a few counts. The chain carries TRBV5-6 and TRBJ2-3; D not resolved. From germline, CDR1 is SGHDT and CDR2 YYEEEE. V lost 1 base to trimming and J lost 0 bases, with 9 bases between them. The CDR3 runs to 15 residues. CDR3 region: CASSLFVISTDTQYF. CDR3 in DNA: TGTGCCAGCAGCTTGTTCGTGATTAGCACAGATACGCAGTATTTT.

The chain couples TRBV6-1 to TRBJ1-1; possibly TRBD1 for D (5 bases). Deletions cut 1 base from V and 6 bases from J, with 12 bases between. Per the germline V gene, CDR1 is MNHNS and CDR2 is SASEGT. The CDR3 runs to 14 residues. The DNA of the CDR3 is TGTGCCAGCAGTGAAGTTCGGGGGTCCTCTGAAGCTTTCTTT. The encoded protein is CASSEVRGSSEAFF.

This chain joins TRBV7-2 and TRBJ2-1; D is unclear. The CDR3 runs to 16 residues. Germline assignment: CDR1 SGHTA and CDR2 FQGNSA. Trimming pared 5 bases from V and 6 bases from J, leaving 20 bases between. As DNA, the CDR3 is TGTGCCAGCAGCCTCCCCCCTTGGGCAGGAATCAATGAGCAGTTCTTC. Protein sequence: CASSLPPWAGINEQFF.

The chain links TRBV7-6 to TRBJ2-5; TRBD2 matches at 9 bases. This CDR3 has 14 amino acids. The V gene's germline CDR1 is SGHVS and CDR2 FNYEAQ. The trim removed 4 bases at V and 7 bases at J, leaving 7 bases unmatched. The CDR3 spells CASSSGTSTSTQYF. The CDR3 DNA is TGTGCCAGCAGCTCCGGGACTAGCACGTCGACCCAGTACTTC.

This clone was recorded a few times. The rearrangement uses TRBV9 and TRBJ1-4; D gene unclear. V lost 4 bases and J 7 bases, leaving 14 bases between the germline ends. The CDR3 is 14 residues long. The germline gives CDR1 SGDLS, CDR2 YYNGEE. This CDR3 reads CASSISEGTEKLFF. CDR3 in DNA: TGTGCCAGCAGCATTAGCGAAGGTACTGAAAAACTGTTTTTT.

The chain recombines TRBV5-6 with TRBJ2-5, with 8 bases fitting TRBD1. CDR1 and CDR2 from the germline V gene are SGHDT and YYEEEE. Trimming took 4 bases from V and 4 from J; bases not matched to a gene: 6. This CDR3 has 14 amino acids. The CDR3 region has the DNA TGTGCCAGCAGCGTGACAGGGGTGGCAGAGACCCAGTACTTC. Translation: CASSVTGVAETQYF.

The rearrangement joins TRBV9 to TRBJ2-2; tentatively, D is TRBD2 (6 bases). This CDR3 contains 13 residues. In germline, CDR1 is SGDLS, CDR2 YYNGEE. The V and J ends lost 4 bases and 6 bases respectively, with 10 bases between them. CDR3 sequence reads: CASSPTSSGELFF. The DNA for the CDR3 is TGTGCCAGCAGCCCGACTAGTTCCGGGGAGCTGTTTTTT.

The CDR3 bases are TGTGCCAGTGCCTACAGCGATAGCTCCTACGAGCAGTACTTC. It translates to CASAYSDSSYEQYF. V is TRBV19 and J is TRBJ2-7; D gene ambiguous. CDR1 is LNHDA, CDR2 SQIVND, per germline (reference sequence). V was clipped by 8 bases and J by 0 bases, with 14 bases between them. The length of the CDR3 is 14 residues.

CDR3 residues: CASSPISGGTPSYNEQFF. CDR3 bases: TGTGCCAGCAGCCCGATTAGCGGGGGGACCCCCTCCTACAATGAGCAGTTCTTC. The J gene is TRBJ2-1, the V gene TRBV7-9; TRBD2 matches at 10 bases. The CDR3 has 18 amino acids. The J segment lost 0 bases and the V segment lost 5 bases, leaving 10 bases of the junction unmatched. Germline CDR1 reads SEHNR; CDR2 reads FQNEAQ (reference sequence).

The rearrangement links TRBV5-4 to TRBJ1-1; D is possibly TRBD1 (5 bases). This CDR3 has 11 residues. Germline values: CDR1 SGHNT, CDR2 YYREEE (reference sequence). The germline V and J ends were trimmed by 5 bases and 8 bases, with 10 bases remaining between them. The CDR3, as DNA: TGTGCCAGCAGTGAGACAGACGAAGCTTTCTTT. It encodes CASSETDEAFF.

The V call is TRBV11-3, the J call TRBJ1-6; tentatively, D is TRBD1 (6 bases). CDR3 length: 15 amino acids. CDR1 is SGHNT, CDR2 YENEEA, per germline. With 6 bases removed from V and 4 bases from J, the gap between germline ends came to 13 bases. CDR3 coding DNA: TGTGCCAGCAGTACAGGGTCGCTTTATAATTCACCCCTCCACTTT. This encodes CASSTGSLYNSPLHF.

The genes are TRBV29-1 and TRBJ2-1; 7 bases map to TRBD2. This CDR3 is 14 amino acids long. Unmatched junction bases numbered 8, after V lost 7 bases and J lost 2 bases. Per the germline V gene, CDR1 is SQVTM and CDR2 is ANQGSEA. The CDR3 protein is CSAERGRTYNEQFF. DNA of the CDR3: TGCAGCGCCGAGCGGGGCAGGACCTACAATGAGCAGTTCTTC.

The rearrangement uses TRBV7-9 and TRBJ2-5, with D perhaps matching TRBD2 (7 bases). CDR1 and CDR2 from the germline V gene are SEHNR and FQNEAQ (reference sequence). The germline V and J ends were trimmed by 2 bases and 4 bases, with 14 bases remaining between them. The CDR3 sequence is 15 residues long. The CDR3 DNA is TGTGCCAGCAGCTTAAGAGGGGGGGTTGGAGAGACCCAGTACTTC. It specifies CASSLRGGVGETQYF.

A note on this clone: This sample includes further DNA sequences coding for the same CDR3. The gene calls are TRBV4-1 and TRBJ1-5; tentative D call: TRBD1 (6 bases). CDR1 is MGHRA and CDR2 is YSYEKL in the germline V gene. The CDR3 runs to 14 residues. The ends were cut back, 3 bases at V and 2 bases at J, with 8 bases in the middle. CDR3: CASSQRQGNQPQHF. CDR3 DNA sequence: TGCGCCAGCAGCCAGAGACAGGGCAATCAGCCCCAGCATTTT.

The chain links TRBV21-1 to TRBJ1-1. TRBV21-1 is shown as a pseudogene. The CDR3 contains 13 residues. Written as DNA, the CDR3 is TGTGCCAGCAGCGCCCGGGTCTCAGAATGGGCTTTCTTT. Translation: CASSARVSEWAFF.